This is a list of T cell receptor beta chains from one sample in a study of CD8 T cells in Susac syndrome. TCRdb reanalysed the immunoSEQ multiplex PCR reads using MiXCR and keeps one entry per CDR3 protein. The sample has about 140,000 distinct CDR3 sequences, roughly 94% seen once. Sequenced sample: CD4+ T cells from PBMCs. The receptor source for this set is a human donor with Susac syndrome. Both conserved end residues are trimmed from each CDR3.

J gene | V gene | CDR3 protein
TRBJ1-1 | TRBV7-2 | ASSGTGGAVNTEAF
TRBJ1-2 | TRBV7-9 | ASSPARGRDYGYT
TRBJ1-2 | TRBV19 | ASSMRSIPT
TRBJ1-1 | TRBV23-1 | ASSLTSPSDPSGNTEAF
TRBJ1-5 | TRBV10-2 | ASSERDQPQH
TRBJ2-5 | TRBV2 | ATRTSGGPVTQY
TRBJ1-1 | TRBV6-6 | ASSPPPGVDTEAF
TRBJ2-3 | TRBV20-1 | SAPDPRRLDTQY
TRBJ2-7 | TRBV18 | ASSPVGDRVYEQY
TRBJ1-2 | TRBV18 | ASSPGATEGYT
TRBJ2-1 | TRBV4-3 | ASSQADGPKIEQF
TRBJ1-2 | TRBV30 | AWRPPGGGYT
TRBJ2-6 | TRBV7-2 | ASSLVGAVGANVLT
TRBJ1-1 | TRBV3-1 | ASSQSNLEAF
TRBJ1-1 | TRBV20-1 | SAGILGNTEAF
TRBJ2-3 | TRBV7-3 | ASSQGTSGSLVTDTQY
TRBJ2-5 | TRBV6-5 | ASSYSARRAQETQY
TRBJ2-3 | TRBV15 | ATSRDLGDTQY
TRBJ2-3 | TRBV12-3/TRBV12-4 | ASSPAGGVDTQY
TRBJ2-1 | TRBV20-1 | SARSGTRVNEQF
TRBJ1-1 | TRBV14 | ASSQDPWTQAF
TRBJ2-1 | TRBV20-1 | SAPSDRGSSSYNEQF
TRBJ1-2 | TRBV7-8 | ASSLGRRQGISGYT
TRBJ2-4 | TRBV2 | ASSPQTKNIQY
TRBJ2-2 | TRBV30 | AWSRGNTGELF
TRBJ2-7 | TRBV20-1 | SARPTTGDVSYEQY
TRBJ2-1 | TRBV27 | ASTRGAPGFNNEQF